This T cell receptor (beta chain) originates from a study of human T cells and chemical hapten exposure. The library put unique molecular identifiers onto individual cDNA molecules. TCRdb itself ran the RACE reads through MiXCR, one entry per CDR3 protein. The table includes about 82,000 distinct CDR3 sequences, less than 11% detected once. Sample time point: patch test 2, 6 weeks after DPC sensitization. Treatment specified: therapeutic diphenylcyclopropenone sensitization with weekly scalp DPC. The drawing of blood occurred before each patch test was applied. Total RNA extraction was carried out from unfractionated whole blood. V lost 1 base and J lost 4, with 7 bases in between. In germline, CDR1 is MNHNY, CDR2 SVGAGI (reference sequence). This CDR3 spans 14 amino acids.

V usage is TRBV6-6 and J usage is TRBJ2-2; D not certain. The receptor was isolated from a woman aged 45 to 65 with alopecia areata. Some clones in this sample may be carry-over from other donors' samples. The source was whole blood, collected in connection with sensitization to the hapten diphenylcyclopropenone (DPC). The CDR3 here is CASSYFRGTGELFF. The CDR3 nucleotides are TGTGCCAGCAGTTACTTCCGCGGCACCGGGGAGCTGTTTTTT.